What follows are 5 T cell receptor beta chains derived from one specimen sequenced in a study of shared clonotypes between healthy human individuals. Sequenced by immunoSEQ multiplex PCR; TCRdb stores in-frame clones only, minus some. Of around 370,000 clones in the sample, just over 95% were seen once. Sequencing input: memory CD8+ T cells sorted from blood. Subset in this sample: CD45RO+ cells pooled with CCR7-negative TemRA cells. These receptors were collected from a man younger than 45 in good health.

This clone was picked up one time. The chain employs TRBV7-9 and TRBJ2-5; 7 bases fit TRBD2. CDR1 SEHNR and CDR2 FQNEAQ come from the germline V gene (reference sequence). The CDR3 length is 13 residues. J gave up 5 bases and V 1 base, and 1 base lay outside the gene matches. The CDR3 here is CASSLEAGETQYF. The CDR3 nucleotides read TGTGCCAGCAGCTTAGAAGCGGGGGAGACCCAGTACTTC.

The V and J genes are TRBV2 and TRBJ2-7; 10 bases agree with TRBD2. The germline CDR1 and CDR2 sequences are SNHLY and FYNNEI. V lost 8 bases, J lost 4 bases, and 8 bases stayed unmatched. This CDR3 is 14 amino acids long. The CDR3 DNA is TGTGCCAGCGGACAGCGGGAGGGCCCTTACGAGCAGTACTTC. Translating it yields CASGQREGPYEQYF.

The V gene is TRBV27, the J gene TRBJ2-1; D is uncertain. CDR3 length: 13 residues. The germline gives CDR1 MNHEY, CDR2 SMNVEV (reference sequence). The ends were cut back, 7 bases at V and 4 bases at J, with 11 bases in the middle. The CDR3 nucleotides are TGTGCCAGCAAGCTGTCCCCGTACAATGAGCAGTTCTTC. It translates to CASKLSPYNEQFF.

The rearrangement uses TRBV14 and TRBJ1-3; D unresolved. CDR3 length equals 14 residues. CDR1 is SGHDN and CDR2 is FVKESK in the germline V gene. The V and J ends lost 0 bases and 4 bases respectively, with 7 bases between them. CDR3 sequence (DNA): TGTGCCAGCAGCCAAGAAGGCGGAGGAAACACCATATATTTT. Its protein is CASSQEGGGNTIYF.

The J gene is TRBJ2-2, the V gene TRBV5-1; 7 nucleotides agree with TRBD1. This CDR3 contains 13 residues. Germline loops: CDR1 SGHRS, CDR2 YFSETQ. V was pared by 7 bases and J by 6 bases, with 6 bases of the junction left unmatched. Written as DNA, the CDR3 is TGCGCCAGCGGCCTAGGGGGCCCCGGGGAGCTGTTTTTT. It specifies CASGLGGPGELFF.